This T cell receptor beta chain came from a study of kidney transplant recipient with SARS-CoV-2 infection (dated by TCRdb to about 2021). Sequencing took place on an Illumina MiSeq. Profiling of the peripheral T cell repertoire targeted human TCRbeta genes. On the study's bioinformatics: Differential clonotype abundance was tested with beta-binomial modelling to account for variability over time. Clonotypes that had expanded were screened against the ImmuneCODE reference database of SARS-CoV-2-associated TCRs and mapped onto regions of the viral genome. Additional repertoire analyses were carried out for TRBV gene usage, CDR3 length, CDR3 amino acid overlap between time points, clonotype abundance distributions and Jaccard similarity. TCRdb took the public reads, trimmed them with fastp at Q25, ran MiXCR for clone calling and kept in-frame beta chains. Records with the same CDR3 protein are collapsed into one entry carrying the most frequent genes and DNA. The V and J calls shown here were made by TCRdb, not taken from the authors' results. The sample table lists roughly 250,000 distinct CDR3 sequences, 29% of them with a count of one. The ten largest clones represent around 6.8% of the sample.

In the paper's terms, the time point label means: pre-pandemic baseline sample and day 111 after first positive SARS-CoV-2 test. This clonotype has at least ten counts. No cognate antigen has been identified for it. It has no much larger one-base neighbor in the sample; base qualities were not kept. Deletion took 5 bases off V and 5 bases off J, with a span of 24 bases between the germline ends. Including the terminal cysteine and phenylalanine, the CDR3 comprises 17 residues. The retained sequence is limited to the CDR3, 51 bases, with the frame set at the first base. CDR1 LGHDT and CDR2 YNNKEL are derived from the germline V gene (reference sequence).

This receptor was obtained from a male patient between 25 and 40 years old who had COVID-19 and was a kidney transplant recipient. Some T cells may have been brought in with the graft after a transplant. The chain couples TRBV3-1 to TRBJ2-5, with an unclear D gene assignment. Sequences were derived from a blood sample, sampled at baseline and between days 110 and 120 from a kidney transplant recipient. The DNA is TGTGCCAGCAGCGGCCGTTATCCCATTTCTTTCTCTGAGACCCAGTACTTC. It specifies CASSGRYPISFSETQYF.